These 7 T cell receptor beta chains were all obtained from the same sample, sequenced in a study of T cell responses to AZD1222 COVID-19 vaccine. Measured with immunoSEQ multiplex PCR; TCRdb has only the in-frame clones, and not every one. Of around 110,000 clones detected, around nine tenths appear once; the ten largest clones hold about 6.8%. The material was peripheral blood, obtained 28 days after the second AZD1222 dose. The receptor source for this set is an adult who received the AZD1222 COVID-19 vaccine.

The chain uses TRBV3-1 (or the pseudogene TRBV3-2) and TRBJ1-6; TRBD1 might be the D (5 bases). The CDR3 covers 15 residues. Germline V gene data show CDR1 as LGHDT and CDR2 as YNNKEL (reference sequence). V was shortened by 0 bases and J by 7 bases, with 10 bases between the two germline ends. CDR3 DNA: TGTGCCAGCAGCCAAGATATGGGACCCAATTCACCCCTCCACTTT. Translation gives CASSQDMGPNSPLHF.

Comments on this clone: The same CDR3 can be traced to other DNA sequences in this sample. In DNA, the CDR3 is TGCGCCAGCAGCCAAGAAGGGGGGAACACTGAAGCTTTCTTT. It yields the protein CASSQEGGNTEAFF. The chain combines TRBV4-1 with TRBJ1-1, with D possibly matching TRBD1 (6 bases). With 0 bases removed from V and 1 base from J, the gap between germline ends came to 6 bases. Germline V CDR1 and CDR2: MGHRA, YSYEKL. The CDR3 extends over 14 amino acids.

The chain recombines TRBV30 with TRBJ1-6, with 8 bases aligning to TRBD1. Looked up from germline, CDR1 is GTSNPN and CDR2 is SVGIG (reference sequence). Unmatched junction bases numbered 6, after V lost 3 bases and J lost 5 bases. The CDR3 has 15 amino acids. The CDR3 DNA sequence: TGTGCCTGGAGAGACAGGGGATGGCATAATTCACCCCTCCACTTT. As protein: CAWRDRGWHNSPLHF.

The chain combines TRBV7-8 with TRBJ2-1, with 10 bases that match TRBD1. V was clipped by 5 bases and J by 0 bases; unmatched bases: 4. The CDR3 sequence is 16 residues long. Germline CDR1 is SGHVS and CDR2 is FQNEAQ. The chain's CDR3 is CASSATGGLSYNEQFF. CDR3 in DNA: TGTGCCAGCAGCGCGACAGGGGGCCTCTCCTACAATGAGCAGTTCTTC. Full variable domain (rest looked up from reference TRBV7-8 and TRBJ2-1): GAGVSQSPRYKVAKRGQDVALRCDPISGHVSLFWYQQALGQGPEFLTYFQNEAQLDKSGLPSDRFFAERPEGSVSTLKIQRTQQEDSAVYLCASSATGGLSYNEQFFGPGTRLTVL.

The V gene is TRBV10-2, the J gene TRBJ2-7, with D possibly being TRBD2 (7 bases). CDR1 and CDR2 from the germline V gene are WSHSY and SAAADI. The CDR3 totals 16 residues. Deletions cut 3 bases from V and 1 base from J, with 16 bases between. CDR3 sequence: CASSDGGQGWSYEQYF. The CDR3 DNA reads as TGCGCCAGCAGTGACGGGGGGCAGGGGTGGTCCTACGAGCAGTACTTC.

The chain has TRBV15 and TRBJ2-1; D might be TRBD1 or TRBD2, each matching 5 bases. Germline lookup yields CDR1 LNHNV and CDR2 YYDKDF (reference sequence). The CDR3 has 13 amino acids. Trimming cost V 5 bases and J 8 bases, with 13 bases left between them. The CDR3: CATSQPGGHEQFF. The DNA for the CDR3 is TGTGCCACCAGCCAGCCTGGGGGACATGAGCAGTTCTTC. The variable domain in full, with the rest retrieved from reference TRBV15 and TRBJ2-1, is DAMVIQNPRYQVTQFGKPVTLSCSQTLNHNVMYWYQQKSSQAPKLLFHYYDKDFNNEADTPDNFQSRRPNTSFCFLDIRSPGLGDTAMYLCATSQPGGHEQFFGPGTRLTVL.

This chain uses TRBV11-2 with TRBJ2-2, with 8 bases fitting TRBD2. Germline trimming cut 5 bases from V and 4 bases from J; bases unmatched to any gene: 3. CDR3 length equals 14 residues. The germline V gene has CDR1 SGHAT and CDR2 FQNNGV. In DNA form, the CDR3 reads TGTGCCAGCAGCCGGGAGGGAACCACCGGGGAGCTGTTTTTT. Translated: CASSREGTTGELFF.